The 32 T cell receptor beta chains listed next were all sequenced from one sample in a study of blood T cell repertoires in COVID-19. Assay: immunoSEQ multiplex PCR; the TCRdb copy retains only in-frame clones and omits some. The sample lists about 110,000 clones, approximately 85% occurring once. Sequenced: peripheral blood. The receptors come from a woman between 55 and 75 years old with COVID-19, enrolled during active disease.

A few counts support this clone. J is TRBJ1-1 and V is TRBV3-1 (or the pseudogene TRBV3-2), with a weak D call TRBD1 (5 bases). Between the trimmed V and J ends, which lost 7 bases and 0 bases, there was a span of 12 bases. Germline values: CDR1 LGHDT, CDR2 YNNKEL (reference sequence). The CDR3 runs 14 residues. In DNA, the CDR3 is TGTGCCAGCACCCAGTCGGGGGTGAACACTGAAGCTTTCTTT. This gives the protein CASTQSGVNTEAFF.

The J gene is TRBJ2-1, the V gene TRBV9, with D tentatively TRBD2 (5 bases). V gave up 7 bases and J gave up 2 bases, with 19 bases separating them. Looked up from germline, CDR1 is SGDLS and CDR2 is YYNGEE. The CDR3 sequence is 16 residues long. As DNA, the CDR3 is TGTGCCAGCCGTCGTCCCGCCGGGGATGCCTACAATGAGCAGTTCTTC. Translated, it gives CASRRPAGDAYNEQFF.

For this clone: Different DNA sequences within this sample yield the same CDR3. This chain joins TRBV4-1 and TRBJ1-4; D is ambiguous. Germline CDR1 MGHRA, CDR2 YSYEKL. The CDR3 is 16 residues long. V was trimmed by 0 bases and J by 0 bases, leaving 8 bases between them. The CDR3 DNA follows: TGCGCCAGCAGCCAAGATAGACAAGCAACTAATGAAAAACTGTTTTTT. Translated, it gives CASSQDRQATNEKLFF.

The chain carries TRBV11-2 and TRBJ2-1; 9 positions match TRBD2. Trimming at V came to 2 bases and at J to 4 bases, leaving 3 bases not matched to a gene. The CDR3 extends over 15 amino acids. Per the germline V gene, CDR1 is SGHAT and CDR2 is FQNNGV. CDR3 sequence reads: CASSLSSGVYNEQFF. CDR3 DNA sequence: TGTGCCAGCAGCTTATCTAGCGGGGTGTACAATGAGCAGTTCTTC.

This chain joins TRBV7-9 and TRBJ1-3; the match to TRBD1 covers 8 bases. The junction had 5 bases not matched to a gene; V was cut back by 7 bases and J by 0 bases. Germline V gene data show CDR1 as SEHNR and CDR2 as FQNEAQ (reference sequence). This CDR3 is 15 amino acids long. The CDR3 is CASIAGTGSGNTIYF. In DNA, the CDR3 is TGTGCCAGCATTGCCGGGACAGGCTCTGGAAACACCATATATTTT.

This chain joins TRBV19 and TRBJ2-7; 7 bases agree with TRBD1. The length of the CDR3 is 14 residues. V trimming: 5 bases; J trimming: 1 base; junction bases outside the gene matches: 5. The V gene's germline CDR1 is LNHDA and CDR2 SQIVND (reference sequence). For the CDR3, the DNA is TGTGCCAGTAGTCTGGGGGACAGTTCCTACGAGCAGTACTTC. This gives the protein CASSLGDSSYEQYF.

The chain combines TRBV7-8 with TRBJ1-1, with TRBD1 matching over 7 bases. There are 12 residues in the CDR3. After removal of 4 bases from V and 7 bases from J, the junction contained 3 bases not matched to a gene. CDR1 SGHVS and CDR2 FQNEAQ come from the germline V gene. The CDR3 here is CASSSGQVEAFF. The CDR3, as DNA: TGTGCCAGCAGCTCCGGACAGGTTGAAGCTTTCTTT. Full variable domain (remainder filled in from reference TRBV7-8 and TRBJ1-1): GAGVSQSPRYKVAKRGQDVALRCDPISGHVSLFWYQQALGQGPEFLTYFQNEAQLDKSGLPSDRFFAERPEGSVSTLKIQRTQQEDSAVYLCASSSGQVEAFFGQGTRLTVV.

The chain joins TRBV28 to TRBJ1-2, with a weak D call TRBD1 (5 bases). The V end lost 7 bases, the J end lost 4 bases, and 22 bases lay between the germline ends. The CDR3 consists of 16 residues. Looked up from germline, CDR1 is MDHEN and CDR2 is SYDVKM. Here the CDR3 reads CASIPPVLGGGYGYTF. Here the CDR3 DNA reads TGTGCCAGCATCCCCCCGGTATTGGGCGGGGGCTATGGCTACACCTTC.

The V gene is TRBV6-1, the J gene TRBJ1-3, with D uncertain. Germline V gene lookup returns CDR1 MNHNS and CDR2 SASEGT. This CDR3 spans 16 amino acids. V was trimmed by 3 bases and J by 1 base, leaving 13 bases between them. The CDR3 DNA sequence: TGTGCCAGCAGTGACACGTGGGCTCGGTCTGGAAACACCATATATTTT. Its protein is CASSDTWARSGNTIYF.

The chain links TRBV18 to TRBJ1-1; 8 nucleotides align to TRBD1. This CDR3 has 15 residues. CDR1 and CDR2 (germline): KGHSH, LQKENI. V was pared by 3 bases and J by 5 bases, with 8 bases of the junction left unmatched. CDR3 region: CASSPLLGQGTEAFF. In DNA, the CDR3 is TGTGCCAGCTCACCCCTCCTAGGACAGGGAACTGAAGCTTTCTTT.

The V and J genes are TRBV6-5 and TRBJ2-6; TRBD1 is a possible D gene (6 bases). Trimming pared 6 bases from V and 2 bases from J, leaving 11 bases between. Germline V gene data show CDR1 as MNHEY and CDR2 as SVGAGI. This CDR3 contains 15 residues. The CDR3 DNA reads as TGTGCCAGCAGACCTCCAGGGGCTGGGGCCAACGTCCTGACTTTC. Amino acids: CASRPPGAGANVLTF.

The chain recombines TRBV7-3 with TRBJ1-2, with D possibly matching TRBD1 (6 bases). Trimming removed 7 bases from V and 4 bases from J, with 19 bases in between. The CDR3 consists of 15 residues. Per germline, CDR1 SGHTA and CDR2 FQGTGA. In DNA form, the CDR3 reads TGTGCCAGCACCTATGCCGCCGGGACAATCTATGGCTACACCTTC. Its translation is CASTYAAGTIYGYTF.

The chain's CDR3 is CASSPGTAISSLYGYTF. The CDR3 nucleotides are TGCGCCAGCAGCCCCGGGACAGCTATTAGCTCTCTGTATGGCTACACCTTC. The J gene is TRBJ1-2, the V gene TRBV4-3; 7 bases are shared with TRBD1. This CDR3 has 17 amino acids. Germline CDR1 is LGHNA and CDR2 is YSLEER. V lost 4 bases and J lost 5; bases outside the gene matches: 16.

This CDR3 is CASSVGAGTGSLDTQYF. The DNA of the CDR3 is TGTGCCAGCAGCGTGGGAGCCGGGACAGGGAGTTTAGATACGCAGTATTTT. The chain has TRBV9 and TRBJ2-3; 9 bases are shared with TRBD1. Germline-derived CDR1 and CDR2 are SGDLS and YYNGEE. The CDR3 is 17 residues long. J lost 5 bases, V lost 2 bases, and 12 bases had no gene match. Full variable domain (outside the CDR3, taken from reference TRBV9 and TRBJ2-3): DSGVTQTPKHLITATGQRVTLRCSPRSGDLSVYWYQQSLDQGLQFLIQYYNGEERAKGNILERFSAQQFPDLHSELNLSSLELGDSALYFCASSVGAGTGSLDTQYFGPGTRLTVL.

This sequence joins TRBV2 and TRBJ2-3; 8 bases map to TRBD1. Trimming took 3 bases from V and 5 from J; bases not matched to a gene: 10. The CDR3 has 16 residues. The germline gives CDR1 SNHLY, CDR2 FYNNEI. Here the CDR3 reads CASSDQGATSGDTQYF. The CDR3 DNA sequence: TGTGCCAGCAGTGACCAGGGGGCTACCTCAGGAGATACGCAGTATTTT.

CDR3 amino acids: CASSLLGLQETQYF. The CDR3 DNA reads TGTGCCAGCAGCTTACTGGGCTTACAAGAGACCCAGTACTTC. The chain combines TRBV7-7 with TRBJ2-5; D gene uncertain. Germline assignment: CDR1 SSHAT and CDR2 FNYEAQ (reference sequence). Trimming stripped 2 bases from V and 2 bases from J, with 9 bases between. There are 14 residues in the CDR3. Full variable domain (missing parts from reference TRBV7-7 and TRBJ2-5): GAGVSQSPRYKVTKRGQDVTLRCDPISSHATLYWYQQALGQGPEFLTYFNYEAQPDKSGLPSDRFSAERPEGSISTLTIQRTEQRDSAMYRCASSLLGLQETQYFGPGTRLLVL.

The chain couples TRBV4-1 to TRBJ1-4; 7 bases are shared with TRBD1. Unmatched junction bases numbered 5, after V lost 1 base and J lost 0 bases. CDR3 length: 17 residues. Germline lookup yields CDR1 MGHRA and CDR2 YSYEKL. In DNA, the CDR3 is TGCGCCAGCAGCCAAGGACCAACAGGGGCAACTAATGAAAAACTGTTTTTT. Translating it yields CASSQGPTGATNEKLFF.

J is TRBJ1-2 and V is TRBV6-5; 9 bases match TRBD1. V trimming: 7 bases; J trimming: 4 bases; junction bases outside the gene matches: 7. Germline CDR1 is MNHEY and CDR2 is SVGAGI. The CDR3 totals 14 residues. The DNA of the CDR3 is TGTGCCAGCACCGGTGGGACAGGGATCTATGGCTACACCTTC. Translation: CASTGGTGIYGYTF.

The chain employs TRBV6-2 or TRBV6-3 and TRBJ2-5, with 9 bases matching TRBD2. Germline V gene data show CDR1 as MNHEY and CDR2 as SVGEGT. After removal of 0 bases from V and 9 bases from J, the junction contained 8 bases not matched to a gene. The CDR3 covers 15 residues. The CDR3 region is CASSYSIASGAAQYF. The DNA of the CDR3 is TGTGCCAGCAGTTACTCGATTGCTAGCGGGGCGGCCCAGTACTTC.

The chain uses TRBV5-1 and TRBJ2-5; D uncertain. Germline V gene lookup returns CDR1 SGHRS and CDR2 YFSETQ. V lost 5 bases and J 5 bases, leaving 13 bases between the germline ends. The CDR3 runs to 13 residues. The CDR3 loop reads CASSSQSRETQYF. The CDR3 region has the DNA TGCGCCAGCAGTTCGCAGTCGCGGGAGACCCAGTACTTC.

This clone came up once. This chain connects TRBV9 to TRBJ1-3, with D hard to call. This CDR3 region has 16 residues. V lost 0 bases to trimming and J lost 4 bases, with 14 bases between them. Germline V gives CDR1 SGDLS, CDR2 YYNGEE. In DNA form, the CDR3 reads TGTGCCAGCAGCGTAGGAAACCTCATAGAGGGAAACACCATATATTTT. Its translation is CASSVGNLIEGNTIYF.

The V and J genes are TRBV14 and TRBJ2-1; D is possibly TRBD2 (5 bases). With 10 bases removed from V and 9 bases from J, the gap between germline ends came to 19 bases. Per the germline V gene, CDR1 is SGHDN and CDR2 is FVKESK. This CDR3 is 13 amino acids long. The CDR3 DNA is TGTGCCACCTCGGACTTTCAGCTGGCTGAGCAGTTCTTC. Protein: CATSDFQLAEQFF.

This sequence joins TRBV28 and TRBJ2-1; 10 positions match TRBD2. The length of the CDR3 is 16 residues. J gave up 0 bases and V 7 bases, and 6 bases lay outside the gene matches. Germline V gene sequence: CDR1 MDHEN, CDR2 SYDVKM. The CDR3 nucleotides read TGTGCCAGCACCCCAGTAGCGGGGGGCTCCTACAATGAGCAGTTCTTC. Residues: CASTPVAGGSYNEQFF.

Judged by abundance, this clone is medium-sized. Additional DNA sequences in this sample encode the identical CDR3. Written as DNA, the CDR3 is TGTGCTTGGGGTTTGGGGGGGACAGGAGGGGAACAAGAGACCCAGTACTTC. This encodes CAWGLGGTGGEQETQYF. The J gene is TRBJ2-5, the V gene TRBV12-5; tentative D call: TRBD1 (8 bases). With 11 bases removed from V and 2 bases from J, the gap between germline ends came to 27 bases. Germline values: CDR1 LGHNT, CDR2 FRNRAP. This CDR3 spans 17 amino acids.

V gene TRBV4-2 combines with J gene TRBJ1-1, with D perhaps matching TRBD1 (6 bases). CDR3 size: 14 residues. V shed 4 bases and J shed 4 bases, with 13 bases lying between them. Germline V gene data show CDR1 as LGHNA and CDR2 as YNFKEQ. The CDR3, as DNA: TGTGCCAGCAGCCGGAACAGGGTGGGCACTGAAGCTTTCTTT. Its translation: CASSRNRVGTEAFF.

The count of this clone is one. The chain combines TRBV27 with TRBJ1-3; D uncertain. The CDR3 runs to 15 residues. V lost 3 bases and J 0 bases, leaving 9 bases between the germline ends. The germline V gene has CDR1 MNHEY and CDR2 SMNVEV (reference sequence). The CDR3 coding sequence is TGTGCCAGCAGTTTGAGTCGAGCCTCTGGAAACACCATATATTTT. It codes for CASSLSRASGNTIYF.

This clone was seen only once. The rearrangement joins TRBV7-9 to TRBJ1-6; TRBD1 aligns across 7 bases. The CDR3 covers 12 residues. J lost 14 bases, V lost 5 bases, and 6 bases had no gene match. Germline-derived CDR1 and CDR2 are SEHNR and FQNEAQ (reference sequence). In nucleotides, the CDR3 is TGTGCCAGCAGCATGGGGACAGATTCCCTCCACTTT. Residues: CASSMGTDSLHF.

This clone showed up just a few times. The chain carries TRBV27 and TRBJ1-5; the D gene is possibly TRBD1 (5 bases). The V and J ends lost 10 bases and 0 bases respectively, with 19 bases between them. Looked up from germline, CDR1 is MNHEY and CDR2 is SMNVEV (reference sequence). The CDR3 runs 16 residues. The CDR3 reads CATSNGGPYSNQPQHF. The CDR3 coding sequence is TGTGCCACCTCCAACGGGGGACCTTATAGCAATCAGCCCCAGCATTTT.

This chain links TRBV11-2 with TRBJ2-7, with 10 bases identical to TRBD1. The CDR3 is made up of 14 amino acids. CDR1 and CDR2 from the germline V gene are SGHAT and FQNNGV. J was trimmed by 2 bases and V by 10 bases; bases with no gene match: 8. The CDR3 nucleotides are TGTGCCACGGGTCCCGGGACAGGGGCCTACGAGCAGTACTTC. Protein sequence: CATGPGTGAYEQYF.

V is TRBV7-8 and J is TRBJ2-7; a weak D match, TRBD1 (6 bases). Germline V gene lookup returns CDR1 SGHVS and CDR2 FQNEAQ. This CDR3 is built from 14 residues. V was shortened by 5 bases and J by 6 bases, with 17 bases between the two germline ends. Here the CDR3 reads CASSLIQGKGEQYF. The CDR3 nucleotides read TGTGCCAGCAGCCTGATACAGGGAAAAGGCGAGCAGTACTTC.

The chain carries TRBV11-3 and TRBJ1-6; no clear D gene. Germline CDR1 and CDR2: SGHNT and YENEEA. Trimming stripped 2 bases from V and 7 bases from J, with 6 bases between. The CDR3 sequence is 13 residues long. Here the CDR3 DNA reads TGTGCCAGCAGCTTATACAGCAATTCACCCCTCCACTTT. It encodes CASSLYSNSPLHF.

This clone was counted once. This chain links TRBV15 with TRBJ1-4; TRBD1 matches 7 bases. Germline V gives CDR1 LNHNV, CDR2 YYDKDF (reference sequence). Unmatched junction bases numbered 2, after V lost 0 bases and J lost 7 bases. The CDR3 extends over 14 amino acids. DNA of the CDR3: TGTGCCACCAGCAGAGATTGGGACAGTGAAAAACTGTTTTTT. Translated, it gives CATSRDWDSEKLFF.